The 3 T cell receptor beta chains reported below all come from one sample, sequenced in a study of yellow fever vaccine responses in identical twins. TCRdb reanalysed the RT-PCR reads using MiXCR and keeps one entry per CDR3 protein. Of just under 300 distinct CDR3 sequences detected, about 56% appear once; the ten largest clones hold almost 40%. The material sequenced was T cells from blood (PBMCs), unsorted or a sorted subset (not recorded which), taken before or after yellow fever vaccination (not recorded which). The receptors derive from a female donor who received the yellow fever vaccine.

In this sample, this clonotype turned up a few times. The CDR3 region has the DNA TGTGCCAGCAGCCCCTATGGGGGGTTGAACGAAAAACTGTTTTTT. This gives the protein CASSPYGGLNEKLFF. The gene calls are TRBV7-9 and TRBJ1-4, with D perhaps matching TRBD1 (5 bases). Germline CDR1 SEHNR, CDR2 FQNEAQ (reference sequence). Trimming took 5 bases from V and 8 from J, leaving 18 bases between them. The CDR3 covers 15 residues. The full variable domain, its missing parts supplied by reference TRBV7-9 and TRBJ1-4, is DTGVSQNPRHKITKRGQNVTFRCDPISEHNRLYWYRQTLGQGPEFLTYFQNEAQLEKSRLLSDRFSAERPKGSFSTLEIQRTEQGDSAMYLCASSPYGGLNEKLFFGSGTQLSVL.

This clonotype was picked up one time. The CDR3 region has the DNA TGCGCCAGCAGCCATTGGTGGGGCAATGAGCAGTTCTTC. The encoded protein is CASSHWWGNEQFF. The chain links TRBV4-1 to TRBJ2-1, with D unclear. This CDR3 has 13 amino acids. Germline CDR1 reads MGHRA; CDR2 reads YSYEKL. V was trimmed by 3 bases and J by 6 bases, leaving 9 bases between them.

The chain joins TRBV15 to TRBJ1-1; a weak D match, TRBD1 (6 bases). Germline CDR1 reads LNHNV; CDR2 reads YYDKDF (reference sequence). CDR3 length: 15 residues. V lost 2 bases and J lost 0, with 10 bases in between. CDR3 protein: CATSRPDRLNTEAFF. In DNA form, the CDR3 reads TGTGCCACCAGCAGACCTGACAGGTTGAACACTGAAGCTTTCTTT.